These T cell receptor beta chains were read from a single sample in a study of OX40 agonist ivuxolimab in advanced cancers. Generated by immunoSEQ multiplex PCR, the TCRdb table keeps only in-frame clones and is missing some. The table has about 20,000 clones, over 80% seen once. Sample: CD4+ or CD8+ T cells sorted from blood, taken in a trial of the OX40 agonist ivuxolimab. These receptors came from an adult with an advanced solid tumor such as melanoma, head and neck, liver or kidney cancer. The CDR3 runs from the conserved cysteine through the conserved F or W. The order of the fields is clone size, D gene, J gene, V gene, CDR3 protein, CDR3 DNA. A D gene is named only where the DNA matches it firmly. Only part of the rows carry a size: once, few, many, or a class if the clone is expanded.

size: .; D: TRBD2; J: TRBJ2-5; V: TRBV4-1; CDR3: CASSQGEVAGAKETQYF; DNA: TGCGCCAGCAGCCAAGGGGAGGTTGCGGGAGCCAAAGAGACCCAGTACTTC
size: few; D: .; J: TRBJ1-2; V: TRBV2; CDR3: CASSESSDPRGYTF; DNA: TGTGCCAGCAGTGAATCGTCGGACCCCCGAGGCTACACCTTC
size: .; D: TRBD1; J: TRBJ1-1; V: TRBV6-1; CDR3: CASSESRTGGEAFF; DNA: TGTGCCAGCAGTGAATCAAGGACAGGGGGCGAAGCTTTCTTT
size: .; D: TRBD2; J: TRBJ2-3; V: TRBV7-9; CDR3: CASSLGPTSGRSDTQYF; DNA: TGTGCCAGCAGCTTAGGGCCGACTAGCGGGAGATCAGATACGCAGTATTTT
size: .; D: .; J: TRBJ2-7; V: TRBV5-4; CDR3: CASSLGFSAQKGLYEQYF; DNA: TGTGCCAGCAGCTTGGGATTCTCGGCTCAGAAGGGCCTCTACGAGCAGTACTTC
size: .; D: .; J: TRBJ1-6; V: TRBV4-1; CDR3: CASSQDSLGAYNSPLHF; DNA: TGCGCCAGCAGCCAAGATTCCTTGGGAGCCTATAATTCACCCCTCCACTTT
size: .; D: TRBD2; J: TRBJ2-3; V: TRBV9; CDR3: CASSVEGGGLDTDTQYF; DNA: TGTGCCAGCAGCGTAGAGGGCGGGGGGCTGGACACAGATACGCAGTATTTT
size: .; D: TRBD2; J: TRBJ2-2; V: TRBV13; CDR3: CASSSLGLAGVGGELFF; DNA: TGTGCCAGCAGCTCTCTAGGACTAGCGGGAGTCGGCGGGGAGCTGTTTTTT
size: medium-sized; D: TRBD1; J: TRBJ2-1; V: TRBV15; CDR3: CATSRVGAGQGRNEQFF; DNA: TGTGCCACCAGCAGAGTGGGGGCGGGACAGGGTCGTAATGAGCAGTTCTTC
size: once; D: .; J: TRBJ2-2; V: TRBV15; CDR3: CATSRDSGGAGELFF; DNA: TGTGCCACCAGCAGAGATAGTGGGGGTGCCGGGGAGCTGTTTTTT
size: .; D: .; J: TRBJ2-7; V: TRBV5-1; CDR3: CASSPELNYEQYF; DNA: TGCGCCAGCAGCCCAGAACTAAACTACGAGCAGTACTTC
size: .; D: .; J: TRBJ2-3; V: TRBV27; CDR3: CASSLMPYSSTDTQYF; DNA: TGTGCCAGCAGTTTAATGCCATACTCTAGCACAGATACGCAGTATTTT
size: once; D: .; J: TRBJ2-1; V: TRBV7-9; CDR3: CAVGSYNEQFF; DNA: TGTGCGGTCGGTTCCTACAATGAGCAGTTCTTC
size: .; D: TRBD1; J: TRBJ2-7; V: TRBV5-6; CDR3: CASSSGQAQMPYEQYF; DNA: TGTGCCAGCAGCTCGGGACAGGCGCAAATGCCCTACGAGCAGTACTTC
size: .; D: .; J: TRBJ1-2; V: TRBV7-8; CDR3: CASSSTYGPYLTEEGYGYTF; DNA: TGTGCCAGCAGCTCCACCTATGGCCCCTACCTAACCGAAGAGGGCTATGGCTACACCTTC
size: .; D: .; J: TRBJ2-7; V: TRBV2; CDR3: CASSGPAYEQYF; DNA: TGTGCCAGCAGTGGACCGGCCTACGAGCAGTACTTC
size: .; D: .; J: TRBJ2-7; V: TRBV7-9; CDR3: CASSQGWGYEQYF; DNA: TGTGCCAGCAGCCAAGGGTGGGGCTACGAGCAGTACTTC
size: .; D: .; J: TRBJ2-7; V: TRBV30; CDR3: CAWAGVAYEQYF; DNA: TGTGCCTGGGCAGGGGTAGCCTACGAGCAGTACTTC